This T cell receptor beta chain appears in the sequencing data of a study of cytomegalovirus exposure and HLA in healthy donors. On the study more broadly: The study's early data release held tens of millions of unique TCRs from HLA-typed donors.

General study findings and limits: Sequencing artifact likely explains a cluster of highly shared sequence variants.

It was with 60 Vbeta and 13 Jbeta primers that the PCR ran. Clones were read by immunoSEQ multiplex PCR, and TCRdb kept only the in-frame ones, dropping some. The sample yields some 130,000 clones, over 60% seen once. As for this clone: Its matching antigen is unknown.

The TCR originated in a human donor in good health. The sequencing sample was made of PBMCs.

The CDR3 sequence is CSANKETQYF. CDR3 bases: TGCAGTGCTAACAAGGAGACCCAGTACTTC. The rearrangement uses TRBV20-1 and TRBJ2-5; no clear D gene. CDR3 size: 10 residues. Germline CDR1 and CDR2: DFQATT and SNEGSKA (reference sequence). V was trimmed by 4 bases and J by 5 bases, leaving 5 bases between them.